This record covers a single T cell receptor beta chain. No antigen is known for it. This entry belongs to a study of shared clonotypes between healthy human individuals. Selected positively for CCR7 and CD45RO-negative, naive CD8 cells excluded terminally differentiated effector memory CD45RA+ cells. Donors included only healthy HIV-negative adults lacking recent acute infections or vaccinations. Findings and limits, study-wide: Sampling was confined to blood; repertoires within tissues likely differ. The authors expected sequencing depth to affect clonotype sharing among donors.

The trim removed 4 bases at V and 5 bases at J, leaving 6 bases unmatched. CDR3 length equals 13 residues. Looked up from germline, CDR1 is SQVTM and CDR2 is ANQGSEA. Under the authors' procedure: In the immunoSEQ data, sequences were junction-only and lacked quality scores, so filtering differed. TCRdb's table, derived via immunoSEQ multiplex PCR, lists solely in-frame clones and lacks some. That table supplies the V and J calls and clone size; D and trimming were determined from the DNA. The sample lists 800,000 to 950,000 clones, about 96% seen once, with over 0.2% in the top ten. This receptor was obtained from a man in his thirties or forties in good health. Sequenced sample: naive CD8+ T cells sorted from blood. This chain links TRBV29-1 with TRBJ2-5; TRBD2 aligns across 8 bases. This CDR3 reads CSVAFSGTETQYF. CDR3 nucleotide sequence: TGCAGCGTTGCCTTTAGCGGGACTGAGACCCAGTACTTC.